Shown below are 8 T cell receptor beta chains from a single sample sequenced in a study of shared clonotypes between healthy human individuals (dated by TCRdb to 2020 to 2021). The receptor library was made with the immunoSEQ multiplex PCR assay. TCRdb stores this immuneACCESS table with in-frame sequences only. Part of the clones is absent; in the studies checked, under half of the shortfall reflects unresolved V genes, and no reason is known for the rest. The sample table shows about 2.4 million clones, and roughly nine tenths are seen once. Around 0.15% of the sample rests with the top ten. Sequenced material: naive CD4+ T cells sorted from blood. The cell subset or site label for this specimen denotes: CD45RA+ positively selected. The receptors come from a man between 18 and 35 years old in good health.

This rearrangement joins TRBV9 to TRBJ1-5; TRBD1 matches at 7 bases. Germline V CDR1 and CDR2: SGDLS, YYNGEE. This CDR3 has 15 residues. V was clipped by 4 bases and J by 0 bases; unmatched bases: 4. CDR3 sequence (DNA): TGTGCCAGCAGCCTAGGGACAGATAGCAATCAGCCCCAGCATTTT. Encoded protein: CASSLGTDSNQPQHF.

Notes on this clone: Distinct nucleotide sequences in the sample also encode this CDR3. The chain recombines TRBV2 with TRBJ2-2, with 12 nucleotides matching TRBD1. Looked up from germline, CDR1 is SNHLY and CDR2 is FYNNEI. The CDR3 contains 15 residues. The J segment lost 4 bases and the V segment lost 7 bases, leaving 4 bases of the junction unmatched. The DNA of the CDR3 is TGTGCCAGCATGGGACAGGGGGCGGGCACCGGGGAGCTGTTTTTT. This translates into CASMGQGAGTGELFF.

The V gene is TRBV11-2, the J gene TRBJ1-4, with 7 positions matching TRBD1. The V gene end was trimmed by 4 bases and the J gene end by 7 bases; junction bases not matched to a gene: 12. Germline V lookup: CDR1 SGHAT, CDR2 FQNNGV. CDR3 length equals 16 residues. This chain's CDR3 is CASSSREGATGEKLFF. The CDR3 region has the DNA TGTGCCAGCAGCTCCCGAGAGGGGGCCACTGGTGAAAAACTGTTTTTT. The variable domain in full, completed from reference TRBV11-2 and TRBJ1-4, reads EAGVAQSPRYKIIEKRQSVAFWCNPISGHATLYWYQQILGQGPKLLIQFQNNGVVDDSQLPKDRFSAERLKGVDSTLKIQPAKLEDSAVYLCASSSREGATGEKLFFGSGTQLSVL.

The rearrangement links TRBV27 to TRBJ2-7; D may be TRBD2 (5 bases). V lost 5 bases to trimming and J lost 3 bases, with 14 bases between them. CDR1 MNHEY and CDR2 SMNVEV come from the germline V gene (reference sequence). The CDR3 consists of 14 residues. The DNA for the CDR3 is TGTGCCAGCAGTCGTAAAACGGGGTTCTACGAGCAGTACTTC. Its translation: CASSRKTGFYEQYF.

This chain links TRBV30 with TRBJ1-6, with 12 positions matching TRBD1. There are 16 residues in the CDR3. Trimming took 1 base from V and 7 from J; bases not matched to a gene: 5. Germline V gene sequence: CDR1 GTSNPN, CDR2 SVGIG (reference sequence). The CDR3 sequence: CAWSDGDRGQNSPLHF. The CDR3 DNA follows: TGTGCCTGGAGTGACGGGGACAGGGGGCAGAATTCACCCCTCCACTTT.

The V gene is TRBV2, the J gene TRBJ2-7; 8 bases are a match to TRBD1. The junction had 6 bases not matched to a gene; V was cut back by 6 bases and J by 2 bases. The CDR3 spans 14 residues. Germline lookup yields CDR1 SNHLY and CDR2 FYNNEI. The CDR3 coding sequence is TGTGCCAGCAGACGGGTACAGGGGGCCTACGAGCAGTACTTC. Protein product: CASRRVQGAYEQYF.

This clone appeared a few times. The J gene is TRBJ2-7, the V gene TRBV27; the D gene could be TRBD1 or TRBD2 (5 bases each). Trimming shortened V by 4 bases and J by 7 bases, and 14 bases separated the two germline ends. CDR1 and CDR2 (germline): MNHEY, SMNVEV (reference sequence). This CDR3 has 13 amino acids. CDR3 amino acids: CASSSRGAREQYF. The CDR3 coding sequence is TGTGCCAGCAGTTCCCGGGGCGCGCGGGAGCAGTACTTC.

V gene TRBV10-3 combines with J gene TRBJ1-2, with 7 bases aligning to TRBD1. The trim removed 3 bases at V and 3 bases at J, leaving 7 bases unmatched. The length of the CDR3 is 15 residues. Germline values: CDR1 ENHRY, CDR2 SYGVKD. CDR3 protein: CAISEDREVDYGYTF. CDR3 bases: TGTGCCATCAGTGAAGACAGGGAAGTAGACTATGGCTACACCTTC.